This entry concerns a single T cell receptor (beta chain). The data were taken from a study of control samples from healthy donors and cancer patients. Only in-frame clones appear in the TCRdb table, and some are missing; sequencing was by immunoSEQ multiplex PCR. The sample shows 160,000 or so clones, 96% of them seen only once. V was cut by 3 bases and J by 8 bases, with 26 bases left in between. The CDR3 sequence is 18 residues long. CDR1 is LNHDA, CDR2 SQIVND, per germline (reference sequence). Sequencing was done on a sample of blood. The rearrangement uses TRBV19 and TRBJ2-1; either TRBD1 or TRBD2 may fit D (6 bases each). The clonotype was recovered from a woman aged 25-40 years in good health. The CDR3 DNA reads TGTGCCAGTAGTATCCCCTCCGGAGGGAAGGGGGTCGTTGATGAGCAGTTCTTC. Encoded protein: CASSIPSGGKGVVDEQFF. Drawing the rest from reference TRBV19 and TRBJ2-1, the complete variable domain is DGGITQSPKYLFRKEGQNVTLSCEQNLNHDAMYWYRQDPGQGLRLIYYSQIVNDFQKGDIAEGYSVSREKKESFPLTVTSAQKNPTAFYLCASSIPSGGKGVVDEQFFGPGTRLTVL.